These 20 T cell receptor beta chains originate from one sample sequenced in a study of early T cells in non-severe SARS-CoV-2 infection. TCRdb fed the 5' RACE reads into MiXCR, producing one record per CDR3 protein. This repertoire shows 53,000 or so distinct CDR3 sequences, around 12% found once; its top ten account for over 2.5%. The sequences come from whole blood, collected at baseline. Receptors originate from an adult who was a healthcare worker with PCR-confirmed SARS-CoV-2 infection or an uninfected control (not recorded which).

This clonotype was observed a few times. The chain is built from TRBV28 and TRBJ1-5, with D perhaps TRBD1 (5 bases). From germline, CDR1 is MDHEN and CDR2 SYDVKM. The V gene lost 6 bases and the J gene lost 4 bases, with 13 bases spanning the gap. The CDR3 runs to 14 residues. CDR3 bases: TGTGCCAGCAGCCCCCGACAGACAAATCAGCCCCAGCATTTT. This codes for CASSPRQTNQPQHF.

J is TRBJ2-2 and V is TRBV5-1; D ambiguous. The CDR3 consists of 13 residues. Germline loops: CDR1 SGHRS, CDR2 YFSETQ. The V and J ends lost 0 bases and 5 bases respectively, with 5 bases between them. The CDR3 DNA reads as TGCGCCAGCAGCTTGGCATTGACCGGGGAGCTGTTTTTT. Its translation is CASSLALTGELFF.

The chain is built from TRBV11-2 and TRBJ2-3, with 11 nucleotides matching TRBD2. Germline V CDR1 and CDR2: SGHAT, FQNNGV. V shed 6 bases, J shed 2 bases, and the junction held 7 bases outside the gene matches. This CDR3 has 16 residues. CDR3 in DNA: TGTGCCAGCAGACCCATAGCGGGGGGGGCCACAGATACGCAGTATTTT. This translates into CASRPIAGGATDTQYF.

As regards this clonotype: A read error is possible here, since a much larger clone lies one base away. The gene calls are TRBV7-9 and TRBJ2-6, with 7 bases identical to TRBD1. Germline values: CDR1 SEHNR, CDR2 FQNEAQ (reference sequence). The CDR3 consists of 15 residues. The CDR3 DNA reads as TGTGCCAGCAGACTACAGGGGATTGGGGCCAACGTCCCGACTTTC. Protein sequence: CASRLQGIGANVPTF.

This clonotype was seen more than once but under ten times. The chain employs TRBV7-3 and TRBJ2-7; tentatively, D is TRBD1 (5 bases). CDR3 length equals 15 residues. CDR1 and CDR2 from the germline V gene are SGHTA and FQGTGA. V was trimmed by 2 bases and J by 6 bases, leaving 17 bases between them. CDR3 coding DNA: TGTGCCAGCAGCTTATCGGACACCGTAAAGAGCGAGCAGTACTTC. Protein product: CASSLSDTVKSEQYF. The variable domain in full, with the rest retrieved from reference TRBV7-3 and TRBJ2-7, is GAGVSQTPSNKVTEKGKYVELRCDPISGHTALYWYRQSLGQGPEFLIYFQGTGAADDSGLPNDRFFAVRPEGSVSTLKIQRTERGDSAVYLCASSLSDTVKSEQYFGPGTRLTVT.

V is TRBV6-5 and J is TRBJ2-7, with D possibly being TRBD1 or TRBD2 (5 bases each). V was trimmed by 5 bases and J by 3 bases, leaving 14 bases between them. Germline CDR1 is MNHEY and CDR2 is SVGAGI. This CDR3 spans 14 amino acids. Here the CDR3 reads CASSRTGTNYEQYF. CDR3 sequence (DNA): TGTGCCAGCAGTAGAACCGGGACCAACTACGAGCAGTACTTC.

This clonotype was counted at least ten times. The chain recombines TRBV7-9 with TRBJ1-2, with TRBD1 matching over 7 bases. Germline loops: CDR1 SEHNR, CDR2 FQNEAQ (reference sequence). V trimming: 5 bases; J trimming: 6 bases; junction bases outside the gene matches: 3. The CDR3 extends over 12 amino acids. CDR3 bases: TGTGCCAGCAGCAACAGGGGTAATGGCTACACCTTC. Protein sequence: CASSNRGNGYTF.

This clonotype was detected a few times. The chain carries TRBV28 and TRBJ2-1; D is ambiguous. The CDR3 runs 13 residues. The V gene's germline CDR1 is MDHEN and CDR2 SYDVKM. The germline V and J ends were trimmed by 5 bases and 8 bases, with 13 bases remaining between them. CDR3 region: CASSPVQAYEQFF. The CDR3 DNA reads TGTGCCAGCAGTCCCGTTCAAGCGTATGAGCAGTTCTTC.

The table lists this clonotype with many counts. The chain is built from TRBV3-1 and TRBJ1-2, with D hard to call. The CDR3 extends over 13 amino acids. The germline V and J ends were trimmed by 4 bases and 0 bases, with 6 bases remaining between them. From germline, CDR1 is LGHDT and CDR2 YNNKEL (reference sequence). CDR3 sequence (DNA): TGTGCCAGCAGCCGAGTCACTAACTATGGCTACACCTTC. Protein: CASSRVTNYGYTF. Using reference TRBV3-1 and TRBJ1-2 for the parts outside the CDR3, the full variable domain is DTAVSQTPKYLVTQMGNDKSIKCEQNLGHDTMYWYKQDSKKFLKIMFSYNNKELIINETVPNRFSPKSPDKAHLNLHINSLELGDSAVYFCASSRVTNYGYTFGSGTRLTVV.

The chain uses TRBV7-2 and TRBJ2-3; no reliable D call. The germline V and J ends were trimmed by 1 base and 3 bases, with 5 bases remaining between them. The germline V gene encodes CDR1 SGHTA and CDR2 FQGNSA. The CDR3 is made up of 13 amino acids. The CDR3 here is CASSLVGTDTQYF. The CDR3 nucleotides are TGTGCCAGCAGCTTAGTCGGTACAGATACGCAGTATTTT.

This clonotype has only a few counts. The V and J genes are TRBV9 and TRBJ2-7, with 14 bases fitting TRBD2. CDR1 and CDR2 (germline): SGDLS, YYNGEE. V was pared by 4 bases and J by 5 bases, with 8 bases of the junction left unmatched. This CDR3 region has 16 residues. CDR3 amino acids: CASSPQTSGRADEQYF. The CDR3 DNA reads as TGTGCCAGCAGCCCTCAGACTAGCGGGAGGGCCGACGAGCAGTACTTC.

CDR3 amino acids: CASSPDNRGLEQYF. The DNA for the CDR3 is TGTGCCAGCAGCCCAGATAACAGGGGTCTCGAGCAGTACTTC. This chain joins TRBV9 and TRBJ2-7, with 7 bases matching TRBD1. V lost 4 bases, J lost 6 bases, and 10 bases stayed unmatched. This CDR3 contains 14 residues. Germline V gene lookup returns CDR1 SGDLS and CDR2 YYNGEE.

The V call is TRBV12-3 or TRBV12-4, the J call TRBJ2-1; D might be TRBD1 (5 bases). The ends were cut back, 6 bases at V and 2 bases at J, with 11 bases in the middle. The CDR3 sequence is 14 residues long. CDR3 sequence (DNA): TGTGCCAGCAGCCCCACGACAGCCTACAATGAGCAGTTCTTC. Protein: CASSPTTAYNEQFF.

This clonotype was counted between two and nine times. The chain is built from TRBV6-2 or TRBV6-3 and TRBJ2-7, with TRBD2 matching 7 bases. The ends lost 2 bases at V and 4 bases at J; junction bases unmatched: 5. The CDR3 contains 14 residues. CDR1 and CDR2 from the germline V gene are MNHEY and SVGEGT. CDR3 nucleotides: TGTGCCAGCAGTTACCCGGGAGCGGGGTACGAGCAGTACTTC. It translates to CASSYPGAGYEQYF.

CDR3 residues: CASSVAGAGVEETQYF. CDR3 DNA sequence: TGTGCCAGCAGCGTAGCTGGAGCGGGAGTTGAAGAGACCCAGTACTTC. This chain links TRBV9 with TRBJ2-5, with 8 bases aligning to TRBD2. The CDR3 sequence is 16 residues long. V was pared by 0 bases and J by 3 bases, with 7 bases of the junction left unmatched. Germline values: CDR1 SGDLS, CDR2 YYNGEE.

The rearrangement links TRBV19 to TRBJ1-5; D possibly corresponds to TRBD1 (6 bases). The ends were cut back, 4 bases at V and 0 bases at J, with 10 bases in the middle. CDR3 length: 15 amino acids. CDR1 is LNHDA and CDR2 is SQIVND in the germline V gene (reference sequence). The CDR3 sequence is CASSTTGLSNQPQHF. CDR3 coding DNA: TGTGCCAGTAGTACAACAGGGCTTAGCAATCAGCCCCAGCATTTT.

The J gene is TRBJ2-7, the V gene TRBV4-1; D unclear. The V and J ends lost 3 bases and 0 bases respectively, with 9 bases between them. This CDR3 contains 14 residues. CDR1 and CDR2 from the germline V gene are MGHRA and YSYEKL. The CDR3 DNA reads TGCGCCAGCAGCCACCCGGCTAGCTCCTACGAGCAGTACTTC. This translates into CASSHPASSYEQYF.

This chain uses TRBV5-1 with TRBJ2-1; 9 bases match TRBD1. CDR3 length: 14 residues. Germline V lookup: CDR1 SGHRS, CDR2 YFSETQ. J lost 5 bases, V lost 5 bases, and 5 bases had no gene match. CDR3 nucleotide sequence: TGCGCCAGCAGTCCCGGACAGGGGAACAATGAGCAGTTCTTC. It yields the protein CASSPGQGNNEQFF.

This rearrangement joins TRBV7-2 to TRBJ2-7; D unresolved. Germline CDR1 and CDR2: SGHTA and FQGNSA. The CDR3 extends over 15 amino acids. Trimming pared 1 base from V and 0 bases from J, leaving 10 bases between. For the CDR3, the DNA is TGTGCCAGCAGCTTAGGGGTGGCCCCCTCCTACGAGCAGTACTTC. As protein: CASSLGVAPSYEQYF.

This clonotype turned up a few times. The gene calls are TRBV4-3 and TRBJ1-4, with TRBD1 identical over 8 bases. CDR1 and CDR2 from the germline V gene are LGHNA and YSLEER. V shed 1 base and J 4 bases; nucleotides not matched to a gene: 2. The CDR3 is made up of 15 amino acids. CDR3 sequence: CASSQGQGYNEKLFF. Here the CDR3 DNA reads TGCGCCAGCAGCCAAGGACAGGGGTATAATGAAAAACTGTTTTTT.